This T cell receptor beta chain came from a study of cytomegalovirus exposure and HLA in healthy donors (dated by TCRdb to about 2017). Looking at the study overall: According to a later analysis, one platform produced both the roughly 130 validation repertoires and the 670 or so repertoires of the first cohort. The study was designed to test whether signatures of past pathogen exposure could be identified by cataloging public T cell receptors. To predict cytomegalovirus infection status, the study brought together high-throughput TCR immunosequencing, statistical association of individual TCRs with disease status, and machine learning. Besides the first cohort of under 700 subjects, a separate validation cohort made up of 90 to 150 different subjects was used.

About this clone: What antigen it recognizes has not been identified. One base away there is no much larger clone; base qualities are not given.

Libraries were built with the immunoSEQ multiplex PCR assay. As for the authors' bioinformatics: A statistical classification framework was developed to diagnose cytomegalovirus status using the catalog of TCR beta chain sequences. In TCRdb, the immuneACCESS table is reduced to in-frame sequences with V and J assigned. These tables do not hold every clone; where another copy was compared, an unresolved V gene accounts for under half, and the others remain unexplained. V and J calls and clone size are given by that table; D and trimming were obtained from the DNA. The sample records over 250,000 clones, 80% to 90% of which are singletons. 1% of the sample goes to the ten largest clones. The donors were included in the validation cohort of approximately 120 subjects, a group kept apart from the roughly 670-subject first cohort. V lost 0 bases and J lost 2 bases; the stretch between them is 6 bases long. The germline V gene encodes CDR1 GTSNPN and CDR2 SVGIG (reference sequence). The CDR3 sequence holds 13 residues, the cysteine and phenylalanine included. Kept here is only the CDR3 DNA, which spans 39 bases and is read in frame from base 1.

Points the paper makes about the study in general: In vitro tests confirmed that a few of the cytomegalovirus-associated TCR beta chains recognize cytomegalovirus antigens. The authors suggested that the approach could potentially be generalized to other disease states and immunological phenotypes. The study listed approximately 150 TCR beta chains as associated with cytomegalovirus. A later analysis lacked HLA typing for the validation cohort, so it scored co-occurrence in that cohort across all 120 repertoires. Most TCR sequences were seen in very few donors, while some public TCRs were found in many individuals. In a later analysis, TCRs clustered in the first cohort were found to also tend to co-occur in the approximately 120 validation repertoires, with approximately 95% of cluster scores above 0. In both the original and validation cohorts, the classifier was reported to diagnose cytomegalovirus status with high specificity and sensitivity.

Sequencing input: PBMCs. This TCR derives from a woman under 30 in good health and CMV-seronegative. Recombination connected TRBV30 to TRBJ2-3, with no confident D gene call. The nucleotide sequence is given as TGTGCCTGGAGTGTTGGGCTCACAGATACGCAGTATTTT. Translation gives CAWSVGLTDTQYF. With the rest looked up from the reference TRBV30 and TRBJ2-3 genes rather than sequenced, the full variable domain is SQTIHQWPATLVQPVGSPLSLECTVEGTSNPNLYWYRQAAGRGLQLLFYSVGIGQISSEVPQNLSASRPQDRQFILSSKKLLLSDSGFYLCAWSVGLTDTQYFGPGTRLTVL.